This record covers a single TCR beta chain. This sample stems from a study of blood T cell repertoires in COVID-19. V was clipped by 4 bases and J by 5 bases; unmatched bases: 4. CDR3 length: 15 residues. Germline V gene sequence: CDR1 LNHDA, CDR2 SQIVND (reference sequence). Produced via immunoSEQ multiplex PCR; TCRdb's table is partial and in-frame only. The sample has some 150,000 clones, roughly 80% seen once; the top ten hold approximately 30%. The sample taken for sequencing was peripheral blood. The chain joins TRBV19 to TRBJ1-6; 8 nucleotides agree with TRBD1. The origin of this receptor is a woman aged 60 to 75 with acute or convalescent COVID-19. CDR3 sequence (DNA): TGTGCCAGTAGTAGGGGACAGGAAAATAATTCACCCCTCCACTTT. This encodes CASSRGQENNSPLHF.